The next 29 T cell receptor beta chains were all read from a single sample in a study of blood T cell repertoires in COVID-19. The method was immunoSEQ multiplex PCR; TCRdb's version includes in-frame clones alone and lacks a portion of them. The data hold some 89,000 clones, with roughly four fifths observed a single time. Sample: peripheral blood. These receptors came from an elderly woman with acute or convalescent COVID-19.

Comments on this clone: The junction departs from germline at one end; a sequencing error may be responsible. The chain employs TRBV5-4 and TRBJ1-1, with D possibly being TRBD1 (6 bases). This CDR3 contains 14 residues. CDR1 and CDR2 from the germline V gene are SGHNT and YYREEE (reference sequence). The CDR3 nucleotides are TGTGCCAGCAGCCCGGACAGCCGGAACAATGAAGCTTTCTTT. Protein product: CASSPDSRNNEAFF.

The V call is TRBV5-1, the J call TRBJ1-1; 7 positions match TRBD1. The CDR3 is 14 amino acids. Germline V lookup: CDR1 SGHRS, CDR2 YFSETQ. Trimming at V came to 0 bases and at J to 7 bases, leaving 6 bases not matched to a gene. The CDR3 coding sequence is TGCGCCAGCAGCTTGGGCCAGGGGGGAAATGAAGCTTTCTTT. Translation: CASSLGQGGNEAFF. Full variable domain (outside the CDR3, taken from reference TRBV5-1 and TRBJ1-1): KAGVTQTPRYLIKTRGQQVTLSCSPISGHRSVSWYQQTPGQGLQFLFEYFSETQRNKGNFPGRFSGRQFSNSRSEMNVSTLELGDSALYLCASSLGQGGNEAFFGQGTRLTVV.

The chain combines TRBV19 with TRBJ1-5; a possible D gene is TRBD1 (6 bases). Germline V gives CDR1 LNHDA, CDR2 SQIVND (reference sequence). The CDR3 sequence is 15 residues long. Trimming took 6 bases from V and 3 from J, leaving 15 bases between them. The CDR3 loop reads CASRHEGVNNQPQHF. For the CDR3, the DNA is TGTGCCAGTAGGCATGAGGGGGTGAACAATCAGCCCCAGCATTTT.

This chain uses TRBV9 with TRBJ2-7, with TRBD2 matching over 8 bases. This CDR3 contains 15 residues. Germline CDR1 and CDR2: SGDLS and YYNGEE. The junction had 8 bases not matched to a gene; V was cut back by 0 bases and J by 6 bases. This CDR3 is CASSVGGREGAEQYF. The CDR3 nucleotides read TGTGCCAGCAGCGTAGGAGGACGGGAGGGTGCCGAGCAGTACTTC.

The chain uses TRBV28 and TRBJ1-2; TRBD1 aligns across 7 bases. Germline CDR1 MDHEN, CDR2 SYDVKM. Germline trimming cut 4 bases from V and 7 bases from J; bases unmatched to any gene: 0. The CDR3 has 11 amino acids. CDR3 nucleotides: TGTGCCAGCAGTTACAGGGGTGGCTACACCTTC. Its protein is CASSYRGGYTF.

The chain carries TRBV6-5 and TRBJ1-2; D gene ambiguous. The CDR3 is 15 amino acids. Trimming took 10 bases from V and 5 from J, leaving 23 bases between them. Germline CDR1 reads MNHEY; CDR2 reads SVGAGI. DNA for the CDR3: TGTGCCACCAAAGGAGAGGGATCCAATGGATATGGCTACACCTTC. Translated: CATKGEGSNGYGYTF.

This chain connects TRBV19 to TRBJ1-6; D remains ambiguous. The CDR3 loop spans 15 amino acids. V was trimmed by 9 bases and J by 0 bases, leaving 12 bases between them. In germline, CDR1 is LNHDA, CDR2 SQIVND (reference sequence). In DNA, the CDR3 is TGTGCCAGCGCAGATCGAAGCTCCTATAATTCACCCCTCCACTTT. Translation: CASADRSSYNSPLHF.

The gene calls are TRBV9 and TRBJ1-2, with a weak D call TRBD1 (5 bases). The CDR3 runs to 14 residues. CDR1 and CDR2 from the germline V gene are SGDLS and YYNGEE. The V end lost 3 bases, the J end lost 8 bases, and 17 bases lay between the germline ends. CDR3 sequence (DNA): TGTGCCAGCAGCGCGGATCCAGGGTTGGGAGGCTACACCTTC. Its translation: CASSADPGLGGYTF.

The V gene is TRBV3-1 (or the pseudogene TRBV3-2), the J gene TRBJ2-7, with 7 bases identical to TRBD1. The CDR3 covers 12 residues. After removal of 6 bases from V and 5 bases from J, the junction contained 4 bases not matched to a gene. Germline V gene data show CDR1 as LGHDT and CDR2 as YNNKEL (reference sequence). In DNA, the CDR3 is TGTGCCAGCAGTGACAGGGTAAACGAGCAGTACTTC. Protein: CASSDRVNEQYF.

This chain uses TRBV3-1 (or the pseudogene TRBV3-2) with TRBJ2-2; the match to TRBD2 covers 9 bases. This CDR3 comprises 15 residues. Germline V gives CDR1 LGHDT, CDR2 YNNKEL (reference sequence). With 5 bases clipped from V and 6 bases from J, the junction kept 7 bases outside the gene matches. CDR3 residues: CASSSSSGMAGELFF. The CDR3 coding sequence is TGTGCCAGCAGCTCGTCTAGCGGGATGGCCGGGGAGCTGTTTTTT.

The chain carries TRBV2 and TRBJ1-1; the D is unclear. V dropped 3 bases and J dropped 8 bases, with 10 bases sitting between them. The CDR3 spans 12 residues. Germline V gene data show CDR1 as SNHLY and CDR2 as FYNNEI. CDR3 protein: CASSDFLPEAFF. The CDR3 DNA is TGTGCCAGCAGTGATTTCCTCCCCGAAGCTTTCTTT.

The chain carries TRBV5-6 and TRBJ1-5; 7 positions match TRBD1. The CDR3 totals 14 residues. Unmatched junction bases numbered 6, after V lost 0 bases and J lost 9 bases. Germline values: CDR1 SGHDT, CDR2 YYEEEE. CDR3 region: CASSLDRGVGPQHF. The CDR3 nucleotides read TGTGCCAGCAGCTTGGACAGGGGCGTCGGGCCCCAGCATTTT.

The V and J genes are TRBV6-5 and TRBJ2-1; D may be TRBD2 (6 bases). The length of the CDR3 is 14 residues. Germline V gene data show CDR1 as MNHEY and CDR2 as SVGAGI. Trimming left V 6 bases short and J 3 bases short, with 12 bases between. CDR3 nucleotides: TGTGCCAGCAGCATGGAGGGACGCTACAATGAGCAGTTCTTC. Translating gives CASSMEGRYNEQFF.

The rearrangement links TRBV19 to TRBJ1-6; TRBD1 is a possible D gene (5 bases). CDR1 is LNHDA and CDR2 is SQIVND in the germline V gene (reference sequence). This CDR3 is built from 16 residues. Trimming removed 7 bases at V and 6 bases at J, with 19 bases between. CDR3 DNA sequence: TGTGCCAGTATGACGGGCTCAGGGCAGCCTAATTCACCCCTCCACTTT. This encodes CASMTGSGQPNSPLHF.

V gene TRBV10-3 combines with J gene TRBJ1-2, with TRBD1 as a possible D gene (5 bases). Per the germline V gene, CDR1 is ENHRY and CDR2 is SYGVKD. The CDR3 loop spans 19 amino acids. Between the trimmed V and J ends, which lost 1 base and 4 bases, there was a span of 25 bases. CDR3 coding DNA: TGTGCCATCAGTGAGTTCCGGCGGACACCCTCGCAACGGGTCTATGGCTACACCTTC. Encoded protein: CAISEFRRTPSQRVYGYTF.

The rearrangement joins TRBV5-1 to TRBJ1-1; 7 bases agree with TRBD1. Trimming cost V 0 bases and J 8 bases; bases outside gene matches: 7. Germline V gene sequence: CDR1 SGHRS, CDR2 YFSETQ. The CDR3 covers 14 residues. CDR3 in amino acids: CASSLAPGGREAFF. In DNA, the CDR3 is TGCGCCAGCAGCTTGGCGCCAGGGGGACGGGAAGCTTTCTTT.

This clone was seen a few times. This chain uses TRBV7-2 with TRBJ1-6; possibly TRBD1 for D (5 bases). The CDR3 extends over 14 amino acids. Trimming shortened V by 5 bases and J by 7 bases, and 12 bases separated the two germline ends. CDR1 and CDR2 from the germline V gene are SGHTA and FQGNSA. The CDR3 loop reads CASSVQAFNSPLHF. CDR3 DNA sequence: TGTGCCAGCAGCGTACAGGCTTTCAATTCACCCCTCCACTTT.

V is TRBV29-1 and J is TRBJ2-2; D perhaps matches TRBD2 (5 bases). Per the germline V gene, CDR1 is SQVTM and CDR2 is ANQGSEA. V lost 7 bases, J lost 0 bases, and 6 bases lay in between. The CDR3 has 12 residues. DNA of the CDR3: TGCAGCGCCGGGACGAACACCGGGGAGCTGTTTTTT. This gives the protein CSAGTNTGELFF.

This chain links TRBV2 with TRBJ1-1; D gene uncertain. The CDR3 is 13 amino acids. Germline-derived CDR1 and CDR2 are SNHLY and FYNNEI. V was cut by 5 bases and J by 1 base, with 8 bases left in between. CDR3 sequence (DNA): TGTGCCAGCAGTTTACAGCAGAACACTGAAGCTTTCTTT. Amino acid sequence: CASSLQQNTEAFF.

This sequence joins TRBV28 and TRBJ2-3, with D perhaps matching TRBD2 (6 bases). CDR1 is MDHEN and CDR2 is SYDVKM in the germline V gene. Deletions cut 4 bases from V and 5 bases from J, with 13 bases between. This CDR3 has 14 amino acids. CDR3 loop: CASSSPGEGDTQYF. In DNA form, the CDR3 reads TGTGCCAGCAGTTCGCCGGGAGAGGGAGATACGCAGTATTTT.

The chain links TRBV19 to TRBJ1-1; D uncertain. Germline V CDR1 and CDR2: LNHDA, SQIVND (reference sequence). The V end lost 7 bases, the J end lost 1 base, and 13 bases lay between the germline ends. The CDR3 runs 14 residues. CDR3 sequence: CASTNPGPNTEAFF. The CDR3 nucleotides are TGTGCCAGTACTAATCCCGGTCCGAACACTGAAGCTTTCTTT. Filled out from reference TRBV19 and TRBJ1-1, the complete variable domain reads DGGITQSPKYLFRKEGQNVTLSCEQNLNHDAMYWYRQDPGQGLRLIYYSQIVNDFQKGDIAEGYSVSREKKESFPLTVTSAQKNPTAFYLCASTNPGPNTEAFFGQGTRLTVV.

In its sample, this clone was seen once. The CDR3 sequence is CASSFRAGNRKFF. CDR3 sequence (DNA): TGTGCCAGCAGTTTCCGGGCAGGGAATCGAAAGTTCTTC. This chain uses TRBV28 with TRBJ2-1, with a weak D call TRBD1 (5 bases). Deletions cut 3 bases from V and 14 bases from J, with 17 bases between. Germline lookup yields CDR1 MDHEN and CDR2 SYDVKM. CDR3 length: 13 amino acids.

The rearrangement links TRBV28 to TRBJ1-1; a weak D match, TRBD1 (5 bases). The length of the CDR3 is 14 residues. Per the germline V gene, CDR1 is MDHEN and CDR2 is SYDVKM. Trimming removed 6 bases at V and 1 base at J, with 12 bases between. CDR3 DNA: TGTGCCAGCAGCACGGACGGGGGGAACACTGAAGCTTTCTTT. This gives the protein CASSTDGGNTEAFF.

The rearrangement links TRBV10-2 to TRBJ2-1; 8 bases match TRBD1. There are 15 residues in the CDR3. Germline trimming cut 0 bases from V and 8 bases from J; bases unmatched to any gene: 6. CDR1 WSHSY and CDR2 SAAADI come from the germline V gene. CDR3 DNA: TGCGCCAGCAGTGAGTCTCAGGGGGCAATCTATGAGCAGTTCTTC. Translation: CASSESQGAIYEQFF.

The chain joins TRBV6-5 to TRBJ1-4; D may be TRBD1 (6 bases). Germline V gives CDR1 MNHEY, CDR2 SVGAGI. Trimming stripped 9 bases from V and 6 bases from J, with 11 bases between. The CDR3 is made up of 12 amino acids. The CDR3 here is CASGGADEKLFF. The DNA for the CDR3 is TGTGCCAGTGGGGGCGCGGATGAAAAACTGTTTTTT.

This chain joins TRBV7-2 and TRBJ2-3; D is unclear. The V end was cut by 4 bases, the J end by 4 bases, with 12 bases between. Germline V gene lookup returns CDR1 SGHTA and CDR2 FQGNSA. The CDR3 runs 14 residues. Written as DNA, the CDR3 is TGTGCCAGCAGCTCCCAGGTGGGTCCAGATACGCAGTATTTT. This translates into CASSSQVGPDTQYF.

On this clone: An end of the junction differs from the germline gene, which may be a read error. The rearrangement uses TRBV20-1 and TRBJ1-2; D not resolved. Per the germline V gene, CDR1 is DFQATT and CDR2 is SNEGSKA (reference sequence). The CDR3 loop spans 10 amino acids. Written as DNA, the CDR3 is TGCAGTGCTAGCCAGGTGGCGACCGCCTTC. This gives the protein CSASQVATAF.

This chain links TRBV2 with TRBJ2-2; D uncertain. Germline V lookup: CDR1 SNHLY, CDR2 FYNNEI. The CDR3 totals 15 residues. The V gene lost 5 bases and the J gene lost 3 bases, with 13 bases spanning the gap. The CDR3 here is CASSFEARHTGELFF. As DNA, the CDR3 is TGTGCCAGCAGTTTCGAGGCTAGGCACACCGGGGAGCTGTTTTTT.

The chain carries TRBV9 and TRBJ1-3; 7 nucleotides line up with TRBD1. There are 15 residues in the CDR3. Germline V lookup: CDR1 SGDLS, CDR2 YYNGEE. Trimming took 0 bases from V and 7 from J; bases not matched to a gene: 7. The chain's CDR3 is CASSVGQGVRNTIYF. Here the CDR3 DNA reads TGTGCCAGCAGCGTAGGGCAGGGGGTTCGGAACACCATATATTTT.